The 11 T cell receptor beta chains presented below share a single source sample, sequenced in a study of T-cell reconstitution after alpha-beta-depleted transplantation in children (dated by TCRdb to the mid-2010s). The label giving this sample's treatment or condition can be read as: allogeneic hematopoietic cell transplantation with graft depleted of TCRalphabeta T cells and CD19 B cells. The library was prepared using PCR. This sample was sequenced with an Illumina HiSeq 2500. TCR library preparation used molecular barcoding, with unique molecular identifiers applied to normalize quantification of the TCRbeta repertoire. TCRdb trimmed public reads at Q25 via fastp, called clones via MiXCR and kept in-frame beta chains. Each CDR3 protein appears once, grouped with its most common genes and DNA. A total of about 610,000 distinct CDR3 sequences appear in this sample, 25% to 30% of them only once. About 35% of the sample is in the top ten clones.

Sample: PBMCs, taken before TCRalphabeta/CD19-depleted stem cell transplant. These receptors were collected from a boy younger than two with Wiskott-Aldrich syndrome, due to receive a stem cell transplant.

Written as DNA, the CDR3 is TGTGCCAGCAGCTGGGGCGGGAGTAATTACGAGCAGTACTTC. Protein: CASSWGGSNYEQYF. V gene TRBV5-6 combines with J gene TRBJ2-7; 7 positions match TRBD2. This CDR3 spans 14 amino acids. Germline CDR1 and CDR2: SGHDT and YYEEEE. V shed 3 bases, J shed 4 bases, and the junction held 7 bases outside the gene matches.

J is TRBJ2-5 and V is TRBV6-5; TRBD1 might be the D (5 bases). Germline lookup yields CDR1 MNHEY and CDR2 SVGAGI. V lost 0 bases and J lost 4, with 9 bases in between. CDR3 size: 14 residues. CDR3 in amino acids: CASSYSTVGETQYF. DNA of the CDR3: TGTGCCAGCAGTTACTCGACAGTGGGAGAGACCCAGTACTTC.

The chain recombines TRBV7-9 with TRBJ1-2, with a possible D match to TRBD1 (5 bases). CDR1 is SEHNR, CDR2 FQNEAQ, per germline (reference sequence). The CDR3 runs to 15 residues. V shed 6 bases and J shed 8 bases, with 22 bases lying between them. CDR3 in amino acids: CASSGGLRGHSGYTF. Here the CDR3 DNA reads TGTGCCAGCAGTGGAGGTCTAAGGGGTCACTCCGGCTACACCTTC.

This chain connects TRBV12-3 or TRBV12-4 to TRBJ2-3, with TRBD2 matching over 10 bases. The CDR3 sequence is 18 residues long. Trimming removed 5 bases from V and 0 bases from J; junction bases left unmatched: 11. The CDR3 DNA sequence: TGTGCCAGCAGTCCCTGGACTAGCGGAGGAACTAGCACAGATACGCAGTATTTT. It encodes CASSPWTSGGTSTDTQYF.

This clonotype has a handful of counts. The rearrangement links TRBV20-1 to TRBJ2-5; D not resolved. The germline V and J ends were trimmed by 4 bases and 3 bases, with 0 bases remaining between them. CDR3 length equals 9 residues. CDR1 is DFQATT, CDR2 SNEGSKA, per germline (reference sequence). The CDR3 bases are TGCAGTGCTAAAGAGACCCAGTACTTC. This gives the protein CSAKETQYF.

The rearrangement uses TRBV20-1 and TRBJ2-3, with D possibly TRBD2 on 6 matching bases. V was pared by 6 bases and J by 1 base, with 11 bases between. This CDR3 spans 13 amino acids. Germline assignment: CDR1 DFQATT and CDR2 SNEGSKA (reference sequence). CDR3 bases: TGCAGTGCCCGGGACTCGGGCACAGATACGCAGTATTTT. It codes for CSARDSGTDTQYF.

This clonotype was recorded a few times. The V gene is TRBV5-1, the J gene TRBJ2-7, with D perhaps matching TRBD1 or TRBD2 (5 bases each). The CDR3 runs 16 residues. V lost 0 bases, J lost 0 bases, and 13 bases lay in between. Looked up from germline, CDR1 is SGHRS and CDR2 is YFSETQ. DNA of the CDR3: TGCGCCAGCAGCTTGGGAGGGGTTAGGAGCTCCTACGAGCAGTACTTC. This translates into CASSLGGVRSSYEQYF.

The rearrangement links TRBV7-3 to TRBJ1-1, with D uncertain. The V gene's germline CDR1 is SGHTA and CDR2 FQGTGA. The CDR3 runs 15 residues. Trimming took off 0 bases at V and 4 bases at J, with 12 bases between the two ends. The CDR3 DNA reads TGTGCCAGCAGCTTAACTTTGGGCGGCAGCACTGAAGCTTTCTTT. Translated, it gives CASSLTLGGSTEAFF.

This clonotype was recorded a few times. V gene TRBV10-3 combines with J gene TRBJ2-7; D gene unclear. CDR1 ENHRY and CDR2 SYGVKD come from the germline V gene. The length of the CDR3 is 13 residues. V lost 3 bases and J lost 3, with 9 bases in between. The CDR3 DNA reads TGTGCCATCAGTGACCGGTTGAACTACGAGCAGTACTTC. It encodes CAISDRLNYEQYF.

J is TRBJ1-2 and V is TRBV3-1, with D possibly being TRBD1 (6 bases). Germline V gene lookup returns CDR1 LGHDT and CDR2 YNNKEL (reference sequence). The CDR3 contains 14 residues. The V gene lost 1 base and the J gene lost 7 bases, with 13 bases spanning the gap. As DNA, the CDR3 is TGTGCCAGCAGCCAAGTACACAGGGTCGGTGGCTACACCTTC. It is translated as CASSQVHRVGGYTF.

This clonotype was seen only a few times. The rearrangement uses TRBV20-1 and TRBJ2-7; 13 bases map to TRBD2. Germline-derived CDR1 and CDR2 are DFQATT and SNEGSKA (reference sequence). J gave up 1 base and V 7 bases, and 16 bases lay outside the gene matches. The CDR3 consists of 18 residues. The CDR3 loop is CSDRRLGLAGVRSYEQYF. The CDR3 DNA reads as TGCAGTGATCGTAGGCTTGGACTAGCGGGAGTAAGGTCCTACGAGCAGTACTTC.